This T cell receptor (beta chain) was captured by sequencing in a study of neurological immune-mediated disorders. Study-wide findings and caveats: HTLV-1-associated myelopathy showed the most TCR clonal expansion; multiple sclerosis the least, below healthy controls.

After removal of 3 bases from V and 2 bases from J, the junction contained 5 bases not matched to a gene. The CDR3 is 15 amino acids. A note on this clonotype: Its antigen is undetermined.

5'RACE with 10-nucleotide random UMIs generated the cDNA. TCRdb re-called the 5' RACE reads through MiXCR, storing one row per CDR3 protein. The sample consists of 77,000 or so distinct CDR3 sequences, approximately 10% of them appearing once. Sample: PBMCs. This TCR was recovered from a man aged 45 to 65 in good health. The V and J genes are TRBV12-3 or TRBV12-4 and TRBJ2-3; TRBD2 aligns across 7 bases. DNA of the CDR3: TGTGCCAGCAGTTTTCGGGGGGACCACACAGATACGCAGTATTTT. Its protein product is CASSFRGDHTDTQYF.